The source of this T cell receptor (beta chain) is a study of vaccination effects on CD4 cells after COVID-19. Study-level background: Every participant took two doses of the BNT162b2 or mRNA-1273 vaccine. Study results and caveats: There were few convalescent patients in the study and no early post-infection timepoints.

There are 15 residues in the CDR3. The ends were cut back, 5 bases at V and 0 bases at J, with 8 bases in the middle. Germline V CDR1 and CDR2: SGHVS, FQNEAQ. A single count supports this clone. No antigen is known for it. The repertoire was sequenced with immunoSEQ multiplex PCR; TCRdb's copy has only in-frame clones and lacks some. Of tens of thousands of clones in the sample, roughly 72% were seen once. Antigen-specific CD4+ T cells were expanded (with viral peptide pools) by the ViraFEST assay ahead of sequencing. Once cultured for approximately ten days, the cells underwent separation to obtain CD4+ T cells. Vaccine recipients, nucleocapsid antibody negative, had no prior SARS-CoV-2 infection. It was with about 10 IU/ml IL-2 and about 10 ug/ml peptides that more than 1.5 million PBMC per well were cultured.

V and J are TRBV7-8 and TRBJ2-6; D uncertain. The receptor was derived from a human donor who received a COVID-19 vaccine. The source material was CD4+ T cells from PBMCs cultured with HCoV-OC43 spike peptides, sampled before COVID-19 vaccination. Subset noted: HCoV-OC43 spike overlapping peptide pool stimulation. CDR3 loop: CASSIRLSGANVLTF. CDR3 in DNA: TGTGCCAGCAGCATAAGACTCTCTGGGGCCAACGTCCTGACTTTC.